The entry below describes one T cell receptor (beta chain). Germline CDR1 and CDR2: MNHNS and SASEGT. The CDR3 runs to 14 residues. V gave up 0 bases and J gave up 2 bases, with 6 bases separating them. The data stem from a study of blood T cell repertoires in COVID-19. In the original workflow: How many nucleated cells were present was estimated from reference gene primer amplification. The method was immunoSEQ multiplex PCR; TCRdb's version includes in-frame clones alone and lacks a portion of them. V, J and clone size are those of that table, while D and trimming were read from the DNA. The sample holds around 150,000 clones; 65% to 85% are singletons and the top ten take 11%.

The chain combines TRBV6-1 with TRBJ2-3, with D uncertain. The sequence derives from a man between 60 and 75 years old with active or convalescent COVID-19. Sample: peripheral blood. This CDR3 is CASSEAPVTDTQYF. CDR3 coding DNA: TGTGCCAGCAGTGAAGCACCAGTCACAGATACGCAGTATTTT.